A selection of T cell receptor beta chains follows, all from one sample in a study of shared clonotypes between healthy human individuals. TCRdb keeps only in-frame clones here, not all; method: immunoSEQ multiplex PCR. The sample records roughly 530,000 clones, 90% to 96% being singletons. Sequenced sample: naive CD4+ T cells sorted from blood. Receptors originate from a woman in her 30s in good health. The CDR3 runs from the conserved cysteine through the conserved F or W. Each record gives: CDR3 length, D gene, V gene, J gene, clone size, CDR3 DNA, CDR3 protein. D genes are given only for firm matches. Expanded clones are given a class, and other clones once, few, many or no size at all.

15,TRBD1,TRBV7-9,TRBJ1-3,.,TGTGCCAGCAGCAGGGACAGGATGCCTGGAAACACCATATATTTT,CASSRDRMPGNTIYF
13,.,TRBV7-9,TRBJ1-2,.,TGTGCCAGCAGCTCAGGGGACCGCTATGGCTACACCTTC,CASSSGDRYGYTF
14,.,TRBV18,TRBJ1-5,.,TGTGCCAGCTCACCAGTCCGCCGCTCTCAGCCCCAGCATTTT,CASSPVRRSQPQHF
15,.,TRBV5-4,TRBJ2-5,.,TGTGCCAGCAGCCTCCCGACAGGATTAGGAGAGACCCAGTACTTC,CASSLPTGLGETQYF
14,.,TRBV11-3,TRBJ2-1,once,TGTGCCAGCAGCTTAGGTGGTAGGGGCGATGAGCAGTTCTTC,CASSLGGRGDEQFF
11,.,TRBV6-5,TRBJ2-2,.,TGTGCCAGCCGACAGGAGGGGGAGCTGTTTTTT,CASRQEGELFF
12,.,TRBV28,TRBJ2-5,.,TGTGCCAGCAGGCGGCCCCTAGGGGCCCAGTACTTC,CASRRPLGAQYF
14,TRBD2,TRBV5-5,TRBJ2-7,.,TGTGCCAGCAGCGGGGGACTAGCGAAAGGGGAGCAGTACTTC,CASSGGLAKGEQYF
17,.,TRBV28,TRBJ2-2,.,TGTGCCAGCAGTTTATACTCCGGGACCCAATACACCGGGGAGCTGTTTTTT,CASSLYSGTQYTGELFF
16,.,TRBV28,TRBJ2-1,.,TGTGCCAGCAGTTCGTGGAATAGCGGTACCTACAATGAGCAGTTCTTC,CASSSWNSGTYNEQFF
16,.,TRBV27,TRBJ2-1,.,TGTGCCAGCAAAGAAGGCGGAACCGTCTCCTACAATGAGCAGTTCTTC,CASKEGGTVSYNEQFF
16,.,TRBV19,TRBJ2-3,once,TGTGCCAGTAGTTTCGCGTCAGGGATTTCCACAGATACGCAGTATTTT,CASSFASGISTDTQYF
15,.,TRBV11-2,TRBJ2-7,once,TGTGCCAGCAGCTTAGCCGGGGTTCTTTCCTACGAGCAGTACTTC,CASSLAGVLSYEQYF
13,.,TRBV28,TRBJ1-4,.,TGTGCCACCGTTTCTGCAACTAATGAAAAACTGTTTTTT,CATVSATNEKLFF
14,.,TRBV19,TRBJ2-7,.,TGTGCCAGTAGTATAGATCCGGGGACCTACGAGCAGTACTTC,CASSIDPGTYEQYF
16,TRBD1,TRBV18,TRBJ2-1,.,TGTGCCAGCTCACCTTATGTGGGACAGGGCTACAATGAGCAGTTCTTC,CASSPYVGQGYNEQFF
16,TRBD2,TRBV6-4,TRBJ2-1,.,TGTGCCAGCAGTGCCTCCGGGACTAGCGGGAGGAATGAGCAGTTCTTC,CASSASGTSGRNEQFF
21,TRBD2,TRBV10-1,TRBJ2-3,.,TGCGCCAGCAGCCCTGTCCAGCCGGGACTAGCGGGAGGGCCGGCTGCAGATACGCAGTATTTT,CASSPVQPGLAGGPAADTQYF
17,.,TRBV28,TRBJ2-1,.,TGTGCCAGCGGGACAGGGGAACTAGCGGGTCGCACAAATGAGCAGTTCTTC,CASGTGELAGRTNEQFF
14,.,TRBV19,TRBJ2-4,.,TGTGCCAGTAGTATACCCGGGGCCAAAAACATTCAGTACTTC,CASSIPGAKNIQYF
13,.,TRBV28,TRBJ1-4,.,TGTGCCAGCAGTTTTCGCAGGGGTGAAAAACTGTTTTTT,CASSFRRGEKLFF
16,TRBD1,TRBV18,TRBJ2-7,once,TGTGCCAGCTCACCGAACGACAGGGGGGCCTTCCACGAGCAGTACTTC,CASSPNDRGAFHEQYF
10,.,TRBV5-8,TRBJ2-7,.,TGTGCCAGCAGCATACGGCCCCCGTACTTC,CASSIRPPYF
16,TRBD1,TRBV5-1,TRBJ1-1,.,TGCGCCAGCAGCCCAGGCCGTCGGACAGGGAACACTGAAGCTTTCTTT,CASSPGRRTGNTEAFF
15,.,TRBV6-6,TRBJ2-7,.,TGTGCCAGCAGTTACAAAGGCGCAGGAGCCTACGAGCAGTACTTC,CASSYKGAGAYEQYF
18,TRBD2,TRBV13,TRBJ2-7,.,TGTGCCAGCAGTCCGTCCCTAGCGGGAGTCCGCAATTCCTACGAGCAGTACTTC,CASSPSLAGVRNSYEQYF
14,.,TRBV4-2,TRBJ2-7,.,TGTGCCAGCAGCCAAGATCCCCTCTCCTACGAGCAGTACTTC,CASSQDPLSYEQYF
16,TRBD1,TRBV5-4,TRBJ2-1,.,TGTGCCAGCAGCGTCAAAGGGACAGAACTGCACAATGAGCAGTTCTTC,CASSVKGTELHNEQFF
12,.,TRBV30,TRBJ1-2,.,TGTGCCTGGAGCCTCGGGTACTATGGCTACACCTTC,CAWSLGYYGYTF
17,.,TRBV5-1,TRBJ2-2,once,TGCGCCAGCGCCAGCTTGCAGGAGGTAGTAGGCACCGGGGAGCTGTTTTTT,CASASLQEVVGTGELFF
17,.,TRBV19,TRBJ1-5,.,TGTGCCACCAAAGCCCACCGTACAGGGCCCGACAATCAGCCCCAGCATTTT,CATKAHRTGPDNQPQHF
15,.,TRBV6-5,TRBJ1-2,.,TGTGCCAGCAGACCCCCTCATGAGGGGCTCTATGGCTACACCTTC,CASRPPHEGLYGYTF
17,TRBD2,TRBV4-2,TRBJ2-3,.,TGTGCCAGCAGCCTCCGACTAGCGGGAGGGCATGCAGATACGCAGTATTTT,CASSLRLAGGHADTQYF
14,TRBD2,TRBV27,TRBJ2-4,.,TGTGCCAGCGGGGGGATAGCGGGAGTCACCGAGGAGTACTTC,CASGGIAGVTEEYF
16,.,TRBV18,TRBJ2-7,once,TGTGCCAGCTCACCCGTTGTCGGCGGGTCGGCCTACGAGCAGTACTTC,CASSPVVGGSAYEQYF
15,.,TRBV11-2,TRBJ2-7,.,TGTGCCAGCAGCTTAACCGAGGGGGGGTCCTACGAGCAGTACTTC,CASSLTEGGSYEQYF
15,TRBD2,TRBV27,TRBJ2-7,.,TGTGCCAGCAGCCTGGGACTAGCGGGAGTGTACGAGCAGTACTTC,CASSLGLAGVYEQYF
16,.,TRBV5-1,TRBJ2-6,.,TGCGCCAGCAGCTTTGTACCCGGCTCTGGGGCCAACGTCCTGACTTTC,CASSFVPGSGANVLTF
16,.,TRBV6-1,TRBJ2-7,.,TGTGCCAGCAGTGAAGCGCCGGTACGCAGGGTCTACGAGCAGTACTTC,CASSEAPVRRVYEQYF
16,TRBD1,TRBV6-5,TRBJ2-7,.,TGTGCCAGCAGTTCGGGTTACGGGACAGGGACCTACGAGCAGTACTTC,CASSSGYGTGTYEQYF
14,.,TRBV6-4,TRBJ2-7,.,TGTGCCAGCAGGCCACCTGGTGGGTCCTACGAGCAGTACTTC,CASRPPGGSYEQYF
16,.,TRBV7-2,TRBJ2-1,.,TGTGCCAGCAGCTTAGTTGTGCTAGCGAGTTACAATGAGCAGTTCTTC,CASSLVVLASYNEQFF
17,TRBD2,TRBV9,TRBJ2-5,.,TGTGCCAGCAGCGCATCGTGGACTAGCGGAGGGGCAGAGACCCAGTACTTC,CASSASWTSGGAETQYF
16,TRBD2,TRBV27,TRBJ2-3,.,TGTGCCAGCAGTTTTTACCGCGGGAGGGCGGAAGATACGCAGTATTTT,CASSFYRGRAEDTQYF
15,.,TRBV5-1,TRBJ2-7,.,TGCGCCAGCAGCTCTACTCCCGGCCCCGCGGCGAGGCAGTACTTC,CASSSTPGPAARQYF
15,.,TRBV10-2,TRBJ1-5,.,TGCGCCAGCAGTGAAGAGGGAGTTAGCAATCAGCCCCAGCATTTT,CASSEEGVSNQPQHF
15,TRBD1,TRBV5-1,TRBJ2-1,.,TGCGCCAGCAGCTCTAAGCCGGGACAGGGGAACGAGCAGTTCTTC,CASSSKPGQGNEQFF
15,TRBD1,TRBV28,TRBJ1-3,.,TGTGCCAGCAGCTCTGGACAGGACTTTGGAAACACCATATATTTT,CASSSGQDFGNTIYF
14,.,TRBV19,TRBJ1-2,.,TGTGCCAGTAGTATAGATCTGACAGACTATGGCTACACCTTC,CASSIDLTDYGYTF
9,.,TRBV19,TRBJ2-5,.,TGTGCCCGAAAAGAGACCCAGTACTTC,CARKETQYF
13,.,TRBV29-1,TRBJ2-5,.,TGCAGCGGCACGACAGGCCCGTCGGAGACCCAGTACTTC,CSGTTGPSETQYF
17,.,TRBV10-1,TRBJ2-3,.,TGCGCCAGCAGTGAGTCGAGTAGCGGATCTAGCACAGATACGCAGTATTTT,CASSESSSGSSTDTQYF
14,.,TRBV7-8,TRBJ2-3,once,TGTGCCAGCAGCTTATTTCGCGACACAGATACGCAGTATTTT,CASSLFRDTDTQYF
15,.,TRBV7-8,TRBJ1-2,.,TGTGCCAGCAGCTTAGCCCCGGGACAAGGCTATGGCTACACCTTC,CASSLAPGQGYGYTF
16,TRBD1,TRBV5-1,TRBJ1-6,.,TGCGCCAGCAGCTTGGTTTACAGGGGGGGAAATTCACCCCTCCACTTT,CASSLVYRGGNSPLHF
14,TRBD2,TRBV7-9,TRBJ2-1,.,TGTGCCACCCTGCTAGCGGGAGTGGGCCATGAGCAGTTCTTC,CATLLAGVGHEQFF
16,TRBD2,TRBV5-6,TRBJ2-3,.,TGTGCCAGCAGCCAAGGGACTAGCGGACTCACAGATACGCAGTATTTT,CASSQGTSGLTDTQYF
12,.,TRBV7-2,TRBJ2-7,.,TGTGCCAGCAGCTTAGGGTTAGGCGAGCAGTACTTC,CASSLGLGEQYF
15,.,TRBV5-1,TRBJ1-1,.,TGCGCCAGCAGCAGGGACGGACCTATGAACACTGAAGCTTTCTTT,CASSRDGPMNTEAFF
15,.,TRBV10-3,TRBJ1-1,.,TGTGCCATCAGTTTTGGGGGGCAGGGGAACACTGAAGCTTTCTTT,CAISFGGQGNTEAFF